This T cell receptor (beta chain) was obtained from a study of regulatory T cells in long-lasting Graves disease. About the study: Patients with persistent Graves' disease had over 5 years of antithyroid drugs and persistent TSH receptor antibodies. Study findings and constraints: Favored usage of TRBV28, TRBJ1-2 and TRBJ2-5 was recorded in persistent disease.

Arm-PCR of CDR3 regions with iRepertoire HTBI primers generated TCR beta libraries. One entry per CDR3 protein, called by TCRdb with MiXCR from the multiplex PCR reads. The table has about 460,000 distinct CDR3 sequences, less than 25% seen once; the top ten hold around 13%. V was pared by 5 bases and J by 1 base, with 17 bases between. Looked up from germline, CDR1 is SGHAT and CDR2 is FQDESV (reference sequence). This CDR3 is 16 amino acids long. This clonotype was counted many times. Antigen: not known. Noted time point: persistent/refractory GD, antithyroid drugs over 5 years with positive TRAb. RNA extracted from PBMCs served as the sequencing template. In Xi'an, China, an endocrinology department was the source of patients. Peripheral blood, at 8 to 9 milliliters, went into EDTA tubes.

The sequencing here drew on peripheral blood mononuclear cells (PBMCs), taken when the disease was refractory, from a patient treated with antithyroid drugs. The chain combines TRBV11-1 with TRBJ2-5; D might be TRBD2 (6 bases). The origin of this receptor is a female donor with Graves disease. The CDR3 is CASSNLGSSVQETQYF. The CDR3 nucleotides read TGTGCCAGCAGCAACCTGGGGTCTAGCGTCCAAGAGACCCAGTACTTC.